The rows below give T cell receptor beta chains drawn from one sample of a study of cytomegalovirus exposure and HLA in healthy donors. Clones were read by immunoSEQ multiplex PCR, and TCRdb kept only the in-frame ones, dropping some. Seen here are more than 150,000 clones, over 80% observed once, and the top ten hold 1.5%. The source material was PBMCs. These receptor sequences come from a man in his forties or fifties in good health and CMV-seronegative. Each CDR3 is given with its conserved first and last residue. The D gene is left open where the match is weak. Part of the rows lack a size; the others show once, few, many or a class for expanded clones.

>TRBV7-2|TRBJ2-7|.|.
CASSLYSYEQYF
TGTGCCAGCAGCTTATATTCCTACGAGCAGTACTTC
>TRBV9|TRBJ2-1|.|.
CASSVVPSSYNEQFF
TGTGCCAGCAGCGTAGTTCCGAGCTCCTACAATGAGCAGTTCTTC
>TRBV30|TRBJ1-2|.|.
CAWSVDQDYGYTF
TGTGCCTGGAGTGTAGACCAGGACTATGGCTACACCTTC
>TRBV5-1|TRBJ2-1|TRBD2|.
CASSHPREAGPYNEQFF
TGCGCCAGCAGCCATCCCCGGGAGGCAGGACCCTACAATGAGCAGTTCTTC
>TRBV7-7|TRBJ2-5|TRBD2|few
CASSPILAGGLETQYF
TGTGCTAGCAGCCCTATACTAGCGGGGGGGCTAGAGACCCAGTACTTC
>TRBV11-3|TRBJ1-1|.|.
CASSFGRGNTEAFF
TGTGCCAGCAGCTTCGGGCGGGGGAACACTGAAGCTTTCTTT
>TRBV28|TRBJ2-7|TRBD1|.
CASSSTGWEQYF
TGTGCCAGCAGTTCGACAGGGTGGGAGCAGTACTTC
>TRBV4-3|TRBJ2-3|.|.
CASSQVERADTQYF
TGCGCCAGCAGCCAGGTTGAGAGGGCAGATACGCAGTATTTT
>TRBV27|TRBJ2-7|TRBD2|.
CASSPTQNRLAASSYEQYF
TGTGCCAGCAGTCCCACACAAAATCGACTAGCGGCTTCCTCCTACGAGCAGTACTTC
>TRBV11-3|TRBJ2-7|TRBD1|.
CASSLNVWTGNYEQYF
TGTGCCAGCAGCTTAAACGTCTGGACAGGCAACTACGAGCAGTACTTC
>TRBV19|TRBJ2-5|.|.
CASSIGLQETQYF
TGTGCCAGTAGTATAGGGCTTCAAGAGACCCAGTACTTC
>TRBV27|TRBJ1-1|.|.
CASSPVASQGSTEAFF
TGTGCCAGCAGTCCAGTGGCCTCGCAGGGAAGCACTGAAGCTTTCTTT
>TRBV7-2|TRBJ2-7|.|once
CASSFFTAGRNEQYF
TGTGCCAGCAGCTTTTTTACGGCGGGGCGGAACGAGCAGTACTTC
>TRBV18|TRBJ1-3|.|.
CASSPRIPSSGNTIYF
TGTGCCAGCTCACCGAGAATCCCAAGCTCTGGAAACACCATATATTTT
>TRBV25-1|TRBJ2-5|.|.
CASSDRTEETQYF
TGTGCCAGCAGTGACCGGACAGAAGAGACCCAGTACTTC
>TRBV7-7|TRBJ1-1|.|.
CASSLGRNTEAFF
TGTGCTAGCAGCTTAGGGAGAAACACTGAAGCTTTCTTT
>TRBV7-2|TRBJ2-1|TRBD2|.
CVSSLGVAGESEQFF
TGTGTCAGCAGCTTAGGGGTAGCGGGAGAGAGTGAGCAGTTCTTC
>TRBV10-3|TRBJ1-5|.|.
CAISDDKSYSNQPQHF
TGTGCCATCAGTGACGACAAAAGTTATAGCAATCAGCCCCAGCATTTT
>TRBV28|TRBJ2-1|TRBD2|.
CASSLFTGGVNEQFF
TGTGCCAGCAGTTTATTCACGGGGGGGGTAAATGAGCAGTTCTTC
>TRBV7-9|TRBJ1-1|.|few
CASSESQGNTEAFF
TGTGCCAGCAGCGAATCACAGGGGAACACTGAAGCTTTCTTT
>TRBV5-1|TRBJ2-3|TRBD2|.
CASSLVGGSTLTDTQYF
TGCGCCAGCAGCTTGGTGGGCGGGAGCACTCTAACAGATACGCAGTATTTT
>TRBV28|TRBJ1-5|.|.
CASSRPGDNQPQHF
TGTGCCAGCAGCCGTCCCGGGGACAATCAGCCCCAGCATTTT
>TRBV5-1|TRBJ2-1|TRBD1|.
CASSVGGTGAYNEQFF
TGCGCCAGCAGCGTCGGAGGGACAGGGGCTTACAATGAGCAGTTCTTC
>TRBV5-6|TRBJ1-5|.|once
CASSLGEQPQHF
TGTGCCAGCAGCTTGGGGGAGCAGCCCCAGCATTTT
>TRBV5-1|TRBJ1-5|.|.
CASLRAHYSNQPQHF
TGCGCCAGCCTCAGGGCCCATTATAGCAATCAGCCCCAGCATTTT
>TRBV7-3|TRBJ1-2|.|few
CASSHRPEGGQGGYTF
TGTGCCAGCAGCCACCGCCCCGAAGGGGGTCAGGGTGGCTACACCTTC
>TRBV5-1|TRBJ1-2|.|.
CASSLGRVGAYGYTF
TGCGCCAGCAGCTTGGGCCGCGTGGGGGCGTATGGCTACACCTTC
>TRBV11-2|TRBJ2-5|.|once
CASSAGTGGVETQYF
TGTGCCAGCAGCGCCGGGACTGGGGGTGTGGAGACCCAGTACTTC
>TRBV5-6|TRBJ1-4|.|.
CASSSNYATNEKLFF
TGTGCCAGCAGCTCCAACTATGCAACTAATGAAAAACTGTTTTTT
>TRBV7-9|TRBJ2-5|.|once
CASSPERGRGAETQYF
TGTGCCAGCAGCCCCGAACGGGGCAGGGGCGCGGAGACCCAGTACTTC